This T cell receptor beta chain stems from a study of blood T cell repertoires in COVID-19. Study details: PBMCs, B-cell-depleted T cells, or T cells were the source of the cDNA or gDNA that made up the material.

The V segment lost 4 bases and the J segment 2 bases; nucleotides outside the gene matches: 8. The germline gives CDR1 SGHRS, CDR2 YFSETQ. CDR3 size: 15 residues. The repertoire was sequenced with immunoSEQ multiplex PCR; TCRdb's copy has only in-frame clones and lacks some. Among over 120,000 clones listed, over 65% were seen once. The sequence was collected from a woman aged 45-59 years who had recovered from COVID-19. Specimen: PBMCs or T cells enriched from blood (not recorded which). The J gene is TRBJ2-5, the V gene TRBV5-1; 7 bases match TRBD2. The CDR3: CASSPGASGQETQYF. The CDR3 DNA follows: TGCGCCAGCAGCCCTGGGGCTAGCGGTCAAGAGACCCAGTACTTC.